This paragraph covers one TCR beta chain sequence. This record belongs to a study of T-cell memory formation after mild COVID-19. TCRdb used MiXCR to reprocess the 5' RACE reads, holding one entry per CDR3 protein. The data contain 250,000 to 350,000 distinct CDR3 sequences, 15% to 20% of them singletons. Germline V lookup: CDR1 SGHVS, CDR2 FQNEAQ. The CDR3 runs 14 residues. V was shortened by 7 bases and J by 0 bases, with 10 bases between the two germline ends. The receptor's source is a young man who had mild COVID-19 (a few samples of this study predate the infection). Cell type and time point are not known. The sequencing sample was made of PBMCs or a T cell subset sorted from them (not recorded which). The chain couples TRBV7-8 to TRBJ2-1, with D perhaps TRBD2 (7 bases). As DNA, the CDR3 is TGTGCCAGCAACAGGGACTACTCCTACAATGAGCAGTTCTTC. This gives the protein CASNRDYSYNEQFF. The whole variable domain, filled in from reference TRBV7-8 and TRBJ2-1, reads GAGVSQSPRYKVAKRGQDVALRCDPISGHVSLFWYQQALGQGPEFLTYFQNEAQLDKSGLPSDRFFAERPEGSVSTLKIQRTQQEDSAVYLCASNRDYSYNEQFFGPGTRLTVL.